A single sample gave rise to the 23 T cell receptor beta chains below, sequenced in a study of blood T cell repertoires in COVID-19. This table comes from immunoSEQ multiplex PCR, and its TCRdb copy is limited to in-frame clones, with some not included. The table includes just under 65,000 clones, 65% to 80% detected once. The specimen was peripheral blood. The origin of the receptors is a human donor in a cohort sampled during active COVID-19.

The CDR3, as DNA: TGTGCCAGCAGCCCAGTCGTAGGGGTTGGCACAGATACGCAGTATTTT. Its translation: CASSPVVGVGTDTQYF. The chain recombines TRBV11-2 with TRBJ2-3; a weak D match, TRBD1 (5 bases). The ends were cut back, 5 bases at V and 1 base at J, with 16 bases in the middle. The CDR3 contains 16 residues. Germline V gives CDR1 SGHAT, CDR2 FQNNGV.

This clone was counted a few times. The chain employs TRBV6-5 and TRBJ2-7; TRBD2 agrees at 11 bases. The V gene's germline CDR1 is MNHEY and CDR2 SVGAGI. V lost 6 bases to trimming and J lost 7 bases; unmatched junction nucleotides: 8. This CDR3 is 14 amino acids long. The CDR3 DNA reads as TGTGCCAGCAGCCTACTAGCGGGGGCGGGGGAGCAGTACTTC. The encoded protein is CASSLLAGAGEQYF.

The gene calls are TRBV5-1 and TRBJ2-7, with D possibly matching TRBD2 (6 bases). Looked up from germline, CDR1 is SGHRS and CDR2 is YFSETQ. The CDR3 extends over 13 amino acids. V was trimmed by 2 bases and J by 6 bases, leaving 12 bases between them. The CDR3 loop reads CASSFGRGGEQYF. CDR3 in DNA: TGCGCCAGCAGCTTCGGGCGGGGTGGCGAGCAGTACTTC.

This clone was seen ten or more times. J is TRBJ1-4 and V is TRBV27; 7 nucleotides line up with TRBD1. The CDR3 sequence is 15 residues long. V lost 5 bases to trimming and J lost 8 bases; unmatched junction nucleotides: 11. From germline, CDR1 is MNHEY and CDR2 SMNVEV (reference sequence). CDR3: CASSRRTGGAEKLFF. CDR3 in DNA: TGTGCCAGCAGTCGCCGGACAGGAGGGGCCGAAAAACTGTTTTTT.

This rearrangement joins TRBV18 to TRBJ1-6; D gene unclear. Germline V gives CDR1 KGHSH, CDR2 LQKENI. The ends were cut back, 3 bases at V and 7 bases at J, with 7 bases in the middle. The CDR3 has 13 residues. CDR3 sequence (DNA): TGTGCCAGCTCACCCGGTAAAAATTCACCCCTCCACTTT. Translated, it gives CASSPGKNSPLHF.

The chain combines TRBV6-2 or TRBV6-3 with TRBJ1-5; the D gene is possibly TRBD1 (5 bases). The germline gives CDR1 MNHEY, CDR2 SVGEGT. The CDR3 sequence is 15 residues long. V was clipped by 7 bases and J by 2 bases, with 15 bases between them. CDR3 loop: CASTPWRGGNQPQHF. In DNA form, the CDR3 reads TGTGCCAGCACCCCGTGGAGGGGTGGCAATCAGCCCCAGCATTTT.

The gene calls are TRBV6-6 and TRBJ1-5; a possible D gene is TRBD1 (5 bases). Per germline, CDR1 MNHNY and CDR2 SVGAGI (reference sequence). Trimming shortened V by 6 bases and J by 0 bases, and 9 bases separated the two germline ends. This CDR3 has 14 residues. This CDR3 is CASRPGISNQPQHF. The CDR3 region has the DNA TGTGCCAGCAGACCAGGGATTAGCAATCAGCCCCAGCATTTT.

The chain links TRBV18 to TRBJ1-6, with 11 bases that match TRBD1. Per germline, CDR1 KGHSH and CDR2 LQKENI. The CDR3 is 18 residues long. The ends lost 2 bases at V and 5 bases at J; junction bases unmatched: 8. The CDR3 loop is CASSPSPGQGGNNSPLHF. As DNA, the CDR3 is TGTGCCAGCTCACCATCGCCGGGACAGGGGGGAAATAATTCACCCCTCCACTTT.

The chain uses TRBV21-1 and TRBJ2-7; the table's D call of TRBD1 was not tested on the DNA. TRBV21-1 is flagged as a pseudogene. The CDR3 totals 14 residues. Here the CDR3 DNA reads TGTGCCAGCAGCGCCCGGGACAGGGGCAACGAGCAGTACTTC. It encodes CASSARDRGNEQYF.

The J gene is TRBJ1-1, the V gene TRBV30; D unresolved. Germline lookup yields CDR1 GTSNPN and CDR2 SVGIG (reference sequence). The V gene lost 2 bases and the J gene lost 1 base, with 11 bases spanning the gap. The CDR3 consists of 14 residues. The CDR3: CAWSTDGRNTEAFF. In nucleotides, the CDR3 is TGTGCCTGGAGTACGGACGGGAGGAACACTGAAGCTTTCTTT.

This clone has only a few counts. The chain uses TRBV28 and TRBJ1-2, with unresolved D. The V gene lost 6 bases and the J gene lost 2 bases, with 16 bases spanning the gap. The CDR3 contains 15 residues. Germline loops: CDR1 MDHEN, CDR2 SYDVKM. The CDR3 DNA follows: TGTGCCAGCAGATACCCAACGGCGGCCAACTATGGCTACACCTTC. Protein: CASRYPTAANYGYTF.

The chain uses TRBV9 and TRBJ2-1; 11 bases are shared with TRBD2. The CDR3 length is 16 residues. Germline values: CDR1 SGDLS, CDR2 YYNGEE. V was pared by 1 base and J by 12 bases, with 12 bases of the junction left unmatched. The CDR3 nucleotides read TGTGCCAGCAGCGTACAAGTTAGCGGGGGGGTAGGTGTGCAGTTCTTC. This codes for CASSVQVSGGVGVQFF. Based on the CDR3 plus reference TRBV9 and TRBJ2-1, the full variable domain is DSGVTQTPKHLITATGQRVTLRCSPRSGDLSVYWYQQSLDQGLQFLIQYYNGEERAKGNILERFSAQQFPDLHSELNLSSLELGDSALYFCASSVQVSGGVGVQFFGPGTRLTVL.

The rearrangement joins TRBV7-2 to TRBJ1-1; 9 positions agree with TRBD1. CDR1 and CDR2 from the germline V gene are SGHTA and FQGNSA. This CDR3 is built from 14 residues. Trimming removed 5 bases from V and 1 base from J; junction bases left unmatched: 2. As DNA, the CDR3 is TGTGCCAGCAGCCCGGGACAGGGGAACACTGAAGCTTTCTTT. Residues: CASSPGQGNTEAFF. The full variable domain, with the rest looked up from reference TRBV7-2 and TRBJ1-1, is GAGVSQSPSNKVTEKGKDVELRCDPISGHTALYWYRQSLGQGLEFLIYFQGNSAPDKSGLPSDRFSAERTGGSVSTLTIQRTQQEDSAVYLCASSPGQGNTEAFFGQGTRLTVV.

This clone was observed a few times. CDR3 bases: TGTGCCAGCAGTGAAGTGGGGGCAAACACCATATATTTT. Protein: CASSEVGANTIYF. This chain uses TRBV6-1 with TRBJ1-3; TRBD1 might be the D (6 bases). Germline V gene lookup returns CDR1 MNHNS and CDR2 SASEGT. The length of the CDR3 is 13 residues. Trimming removed 1 base from V and 6 bases from J, with 7 bases in between.

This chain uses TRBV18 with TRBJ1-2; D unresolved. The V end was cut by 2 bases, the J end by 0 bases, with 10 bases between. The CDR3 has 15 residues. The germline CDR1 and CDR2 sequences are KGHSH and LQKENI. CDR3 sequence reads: CASSPETQANYGYTF. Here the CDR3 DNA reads TGTGCCAGCTCACCAGAAACACAAGCTAACTATGGCTACACCTTC.

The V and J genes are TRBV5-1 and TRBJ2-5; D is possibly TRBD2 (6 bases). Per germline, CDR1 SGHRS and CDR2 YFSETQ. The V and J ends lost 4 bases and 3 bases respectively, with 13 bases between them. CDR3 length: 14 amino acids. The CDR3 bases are TGCGCCAGCAGCCAGGGACTTCAAAAAGAGACCCAGTACTTC. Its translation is CASSQGLQKETQYF.

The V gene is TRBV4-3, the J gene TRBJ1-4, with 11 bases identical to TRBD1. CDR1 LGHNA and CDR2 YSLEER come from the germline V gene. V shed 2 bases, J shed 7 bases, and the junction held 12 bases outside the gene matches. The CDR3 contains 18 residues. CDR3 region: CASSQSPGTGTGGEKLFF. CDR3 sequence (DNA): TGCGCCAGCAGCCAATCTCCCGGGACCGGGACAGGGGGTGAAAAACTGTTTTTT.

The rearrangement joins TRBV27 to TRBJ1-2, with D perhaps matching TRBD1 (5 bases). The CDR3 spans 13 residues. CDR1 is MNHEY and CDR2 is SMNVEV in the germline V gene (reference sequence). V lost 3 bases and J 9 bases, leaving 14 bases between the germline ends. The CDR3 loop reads CASSFRGAARYTF. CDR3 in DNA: TGTGCCAGCAGTTTTAGGGGCGCCGCTCGCTACACCTTC.

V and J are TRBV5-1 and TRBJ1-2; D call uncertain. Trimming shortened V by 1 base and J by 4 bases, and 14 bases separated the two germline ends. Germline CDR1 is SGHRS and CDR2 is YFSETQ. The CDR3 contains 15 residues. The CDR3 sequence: CASSLSPGLFYGYTF. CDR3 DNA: TGCGCCAGCAGCTTGAGTCCAGGCCTGTTCTATGGCTACACCTTC.

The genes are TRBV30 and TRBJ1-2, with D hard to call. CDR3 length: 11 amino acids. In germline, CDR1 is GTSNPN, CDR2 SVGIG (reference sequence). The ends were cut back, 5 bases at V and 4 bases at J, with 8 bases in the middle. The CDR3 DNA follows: TGTGCCTGGGAAAAGCTCTATGGCTACACCTTC. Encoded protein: CAWEKLYGYTF. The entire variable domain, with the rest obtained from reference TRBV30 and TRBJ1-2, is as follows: SQTIHQWPATLVQPVGSPLSLECTVEGTSNPNLYWYRQAAGRGLQLLFYSVGIGQISSEVPQNLSASRPQDRQFILSSKKLLLSDSGFYLCAWEKLYGYTFGSGTRLTVV.

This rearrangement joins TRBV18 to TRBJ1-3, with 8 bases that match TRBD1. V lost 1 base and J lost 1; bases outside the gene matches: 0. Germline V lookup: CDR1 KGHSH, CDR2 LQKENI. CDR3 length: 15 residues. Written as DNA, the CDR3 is TGTGCCAGCTCACCACGACAGGGGTCTGGAAACACCATATATTTT. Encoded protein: CASSPRQGSGNTIYF. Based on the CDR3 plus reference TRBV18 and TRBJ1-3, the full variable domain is NAGVMQNPRHLVRRRGQEARLRCSPMKGHSHVYWYRQLPEEGLKFMVYLQKENIIDESGMPKERFSAEFPKEGPSILRIQQVVRGDSAAYFCASSPRQGSGNTIYFGEGSWLTVV.

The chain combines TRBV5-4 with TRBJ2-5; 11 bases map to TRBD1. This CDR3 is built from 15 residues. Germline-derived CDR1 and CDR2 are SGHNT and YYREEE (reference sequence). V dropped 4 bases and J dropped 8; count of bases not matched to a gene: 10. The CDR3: CASSRRGQGDNTQYF. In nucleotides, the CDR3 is TGTGCCAGCAGCAGACGGGGACAGGGGGATAATACCCAGTACTTC.

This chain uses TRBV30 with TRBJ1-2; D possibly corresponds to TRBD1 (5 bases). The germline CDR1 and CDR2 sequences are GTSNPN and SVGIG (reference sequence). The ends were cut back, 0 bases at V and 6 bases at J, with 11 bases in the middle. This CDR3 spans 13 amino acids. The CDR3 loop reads CAWSVRQLDGYTF. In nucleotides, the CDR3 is TGTGCCTGGAGTGTACGACAGCTAGATGGCTACACCTTC.